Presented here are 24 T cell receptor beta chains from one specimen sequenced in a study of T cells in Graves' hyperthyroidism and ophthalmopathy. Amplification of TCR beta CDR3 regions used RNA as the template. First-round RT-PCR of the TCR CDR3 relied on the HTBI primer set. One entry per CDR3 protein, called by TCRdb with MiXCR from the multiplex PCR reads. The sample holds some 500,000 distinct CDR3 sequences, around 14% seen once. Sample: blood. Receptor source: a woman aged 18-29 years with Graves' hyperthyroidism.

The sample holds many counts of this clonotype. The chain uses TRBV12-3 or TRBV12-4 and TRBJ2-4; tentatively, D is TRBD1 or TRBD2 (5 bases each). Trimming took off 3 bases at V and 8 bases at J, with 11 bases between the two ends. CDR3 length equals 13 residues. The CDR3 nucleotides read TGTGCCAGCAGTTTGTGGCGAGGGGACATTCAGTACTTC. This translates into CASSLWRGDIQYF.

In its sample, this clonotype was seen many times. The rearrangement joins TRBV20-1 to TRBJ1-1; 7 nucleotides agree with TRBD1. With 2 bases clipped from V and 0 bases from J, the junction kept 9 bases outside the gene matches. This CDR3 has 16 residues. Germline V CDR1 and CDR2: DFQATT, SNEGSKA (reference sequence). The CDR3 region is CSARPLGQAMNTEAFF. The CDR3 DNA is TGCAGTGCTAGACCCCTCGGACAGGCTATGAACACTGAAGCTTTCTTT.

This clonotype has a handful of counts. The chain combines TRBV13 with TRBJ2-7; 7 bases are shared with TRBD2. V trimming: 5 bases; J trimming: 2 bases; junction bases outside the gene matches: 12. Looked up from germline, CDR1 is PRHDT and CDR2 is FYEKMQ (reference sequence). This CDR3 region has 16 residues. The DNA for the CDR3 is TGTGCCAGCAGCCCGGAGGGACTATCCATGCCCTACGAGCAGTACTTC. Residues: CASSPEGLSMPYEQYF.

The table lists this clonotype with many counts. CDR3 nucleotides: TGTGCCAGCAGCTTAGGCTACAGCCCTAACTATGGCTACACCTTC. Translated: CASSLGYSPNYGYTF. The genes are TRBV7-9 and TRBJ1-2; D is unclear. Germline assignment: CDR1 SEHNR and CDR2 FQNEAQ (reference sequence). With 1 base removed from V and 0 bases from J, the gap between germline ends came to 9 bases. This CDR3 has 15 residues.

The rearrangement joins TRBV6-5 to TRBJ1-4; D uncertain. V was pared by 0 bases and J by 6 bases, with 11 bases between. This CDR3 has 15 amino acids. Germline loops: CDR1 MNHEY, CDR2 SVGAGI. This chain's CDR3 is CASSYSPEVDEKLFF. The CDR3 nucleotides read TGTGCCAGCAGTTACTCGCCGGAGGTGGATGAAAAACTGTTTTTT.

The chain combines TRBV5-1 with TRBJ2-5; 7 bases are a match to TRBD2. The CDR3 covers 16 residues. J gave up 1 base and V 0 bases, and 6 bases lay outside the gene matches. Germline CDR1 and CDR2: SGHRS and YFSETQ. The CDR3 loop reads CASSLAGGRVQETQYF. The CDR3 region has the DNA TGCGCCAGCAGCTTGGCCGGCGGGAGAGTCCAAGAGACCCAGTACTTC.

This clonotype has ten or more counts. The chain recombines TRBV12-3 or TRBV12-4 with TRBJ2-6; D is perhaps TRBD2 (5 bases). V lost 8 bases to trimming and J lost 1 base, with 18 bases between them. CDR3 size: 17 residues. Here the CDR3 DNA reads TGTGCCAGCGGTACCTTGGACTGGCCTTCTGGGGCCAACGTCCTGACTTTC. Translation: CASGTLDWPSGANVLTF.

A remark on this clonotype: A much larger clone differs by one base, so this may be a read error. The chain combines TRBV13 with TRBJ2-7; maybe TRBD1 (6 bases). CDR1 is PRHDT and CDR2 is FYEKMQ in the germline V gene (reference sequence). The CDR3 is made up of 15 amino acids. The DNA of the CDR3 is TGTACCAGCAGCTTAGGGACAACGGGCTCCTACGAGCAGTACTTC. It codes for CTSSLGTTGSYEQYF.

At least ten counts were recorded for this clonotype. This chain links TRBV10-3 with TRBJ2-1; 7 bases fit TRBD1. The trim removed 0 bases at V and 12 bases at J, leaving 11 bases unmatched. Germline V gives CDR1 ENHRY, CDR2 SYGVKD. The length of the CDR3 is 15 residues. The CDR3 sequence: CAISESTNSGTVQFF. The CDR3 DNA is TGTGCCATCAGTGAGTCGACGAACTCGGGGACAGTGCAGTTCTTC.

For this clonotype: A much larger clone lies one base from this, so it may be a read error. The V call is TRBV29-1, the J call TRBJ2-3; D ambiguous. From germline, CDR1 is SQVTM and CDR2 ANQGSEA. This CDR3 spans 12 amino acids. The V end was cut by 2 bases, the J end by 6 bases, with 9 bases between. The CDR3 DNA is TGCAGCGTTGAAATGGGGATGGATACGCAGTATTTT. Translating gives CSVEMGMDTQYF.

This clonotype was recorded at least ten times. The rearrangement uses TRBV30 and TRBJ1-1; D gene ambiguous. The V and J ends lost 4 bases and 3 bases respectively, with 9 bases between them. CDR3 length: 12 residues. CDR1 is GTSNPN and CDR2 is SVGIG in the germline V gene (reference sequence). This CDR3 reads CAWNSEDTEAFF. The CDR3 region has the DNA TGTGCCTGGAACAGTGAGGACACTGAAGCTTTCTTT. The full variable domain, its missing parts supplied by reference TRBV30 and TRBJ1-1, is SQTIHQWPATLVQPVGSPLSLECTVEGTSNPNLYWYRQAAGRGLQLLFYSVGIGQISSEVPQNLSASRPQDRQFILSSKKLLLSDSGFYLCAWNSEDTEAFFGQGTRLTVV.

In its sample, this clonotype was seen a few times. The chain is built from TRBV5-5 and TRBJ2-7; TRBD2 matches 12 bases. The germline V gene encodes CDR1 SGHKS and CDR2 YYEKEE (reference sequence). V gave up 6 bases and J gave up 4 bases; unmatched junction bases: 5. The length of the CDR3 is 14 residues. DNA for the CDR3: TGTGCCAGCACCGGACTAGCGGGGACATACGAGCAGTACGTC. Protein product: CASTGLAGTYEQYV.

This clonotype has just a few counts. CDR3 amino acids: CASSQESKFGDRGREKLFF. The CDR3 bases are TGTGCCAGCAGCCAAGAAAGCAAATTTGGGGACAGGGGCCGAGAAAAACTGTTTTTT. The rearrangement links TRBV4-2 to TRBJ1-4; TRBD1 agrees at 10 bases. V trimming: 0 bases; J trimming: 8 bases; junction bases outside the gene matches: 15. This CDR3 is built from 19 residues. Germline CDR1 is LGHNA and CDR2 is YNFKEQ.

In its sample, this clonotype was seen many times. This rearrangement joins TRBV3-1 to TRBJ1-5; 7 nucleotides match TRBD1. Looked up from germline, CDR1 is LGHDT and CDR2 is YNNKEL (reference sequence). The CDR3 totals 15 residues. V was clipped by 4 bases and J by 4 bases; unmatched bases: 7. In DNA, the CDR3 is TGTGCCAGCAGCCCCGGGACAGCCGAAAATCAGCCCCAGCATTTT. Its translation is CASSPGTAENQPQHF. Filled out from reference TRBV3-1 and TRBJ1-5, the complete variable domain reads DTAVSQTPKYLVTQMGNDKSIKCEQNLGHDTMYWYKQDSKKFLKIMFSYNNKELIINETVPNRFSPKSPDKAHLNLHINSLELGDSAVYFCASSPGTAENQPQHFGDGTRLSIL.

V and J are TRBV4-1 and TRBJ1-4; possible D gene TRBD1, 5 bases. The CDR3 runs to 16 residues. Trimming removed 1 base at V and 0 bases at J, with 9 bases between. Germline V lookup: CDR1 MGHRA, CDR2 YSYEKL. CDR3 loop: CASSQVGLATNEKLFF. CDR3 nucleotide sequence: TGCGCCAGCAGCCAAGTGGGGCTTGCAACTAATGAAAAACTGTTTTTT.

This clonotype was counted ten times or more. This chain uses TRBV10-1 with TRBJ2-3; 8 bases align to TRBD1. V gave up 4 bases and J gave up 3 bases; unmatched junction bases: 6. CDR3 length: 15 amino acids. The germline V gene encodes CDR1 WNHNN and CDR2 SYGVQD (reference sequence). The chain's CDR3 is CASSAGTGDTDTQYF. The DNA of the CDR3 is TGCGCCAGCAGTGCCGGGACAGGTGATACAGATACGCAGTATTTT.

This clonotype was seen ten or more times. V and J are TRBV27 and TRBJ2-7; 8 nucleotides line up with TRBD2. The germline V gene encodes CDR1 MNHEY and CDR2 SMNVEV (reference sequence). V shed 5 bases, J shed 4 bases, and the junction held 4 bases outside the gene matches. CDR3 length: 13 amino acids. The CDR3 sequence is CASSGAGVYEQYF. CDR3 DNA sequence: TGTGCCAGCAGTGGAGCGGGAGTGTACGAGCAGTACTTC.

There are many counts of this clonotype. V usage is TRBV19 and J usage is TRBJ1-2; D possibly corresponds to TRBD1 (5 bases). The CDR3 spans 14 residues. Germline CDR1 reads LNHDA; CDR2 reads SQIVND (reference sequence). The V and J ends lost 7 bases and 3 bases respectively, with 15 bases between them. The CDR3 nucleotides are TGTGCCAGTATGGCACGGGGGTTGGACTATGGCTACACCTTC. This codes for CASMARGLDYGYTF.

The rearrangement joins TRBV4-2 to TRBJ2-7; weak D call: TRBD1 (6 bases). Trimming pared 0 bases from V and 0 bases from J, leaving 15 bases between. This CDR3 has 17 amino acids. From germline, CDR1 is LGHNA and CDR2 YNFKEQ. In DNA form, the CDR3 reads TGTGCCAGCAGCCAAGAGCTCGCAGGGGTGACCTCCTACGAGCAGTACTTC. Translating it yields CASSQELAGVTSYEQYF.

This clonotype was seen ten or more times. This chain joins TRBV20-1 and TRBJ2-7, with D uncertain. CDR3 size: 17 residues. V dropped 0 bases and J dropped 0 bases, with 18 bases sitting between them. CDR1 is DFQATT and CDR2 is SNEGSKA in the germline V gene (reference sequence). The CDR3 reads CSARDSYRLSSSYEQYF. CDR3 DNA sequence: TGCAGTGCTAGAGATTCTTATAGGCTATCAAGCTCCTACGAGCAGTACTTC.

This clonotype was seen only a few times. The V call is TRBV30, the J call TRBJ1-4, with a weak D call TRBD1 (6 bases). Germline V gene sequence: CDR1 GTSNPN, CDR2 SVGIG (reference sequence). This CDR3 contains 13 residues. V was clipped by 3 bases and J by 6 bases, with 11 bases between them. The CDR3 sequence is CAWRGGADEKLFF. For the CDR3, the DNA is TGTGCCTGGAGAGGGGGGGCTGATGAAAAACTGTTTTTT.

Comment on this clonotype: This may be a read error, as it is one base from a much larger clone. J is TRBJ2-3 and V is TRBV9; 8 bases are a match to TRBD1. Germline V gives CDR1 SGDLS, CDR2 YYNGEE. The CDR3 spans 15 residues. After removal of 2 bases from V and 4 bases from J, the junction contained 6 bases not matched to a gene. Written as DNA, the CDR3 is TGTGCCAGCAGCGTCGACAGGGGCCGCGCAGATACGCAGTATTTT. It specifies CASSVDRGRADTQYF.

CDR3: CSARDRENRQYSPLHF. The CDR3 nucleotides read TGCAGTGCTAGAGATAGGGAGAACAGGCAGTATTCACCCCTCCACTTT. The V gene is TRBV20-1, the J gene TRBJ1-6; D is perhaps TRBD1 (5 bases). The CDR3 has 16 amino acids. Germline values: CDR1 DFQATT, CDR2 SNEGSKA (reference sequence). The ends were cut back, 0 bases at V and 8 bases at J, with 17 bases in the middle.

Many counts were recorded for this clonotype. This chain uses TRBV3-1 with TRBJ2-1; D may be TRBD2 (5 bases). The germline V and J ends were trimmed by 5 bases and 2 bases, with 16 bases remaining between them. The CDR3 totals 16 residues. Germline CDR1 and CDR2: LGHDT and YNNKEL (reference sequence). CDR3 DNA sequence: TGTGCCAGCAGCTCCCCGGGGTGGACCACCTACAATGAGCAGTTCTTC. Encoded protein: CASSSPGWTTYNEQFF.